A single sample gave rise to the 14 T cell receptor beta chains below, sequenced in a study of blood T cell repertoires in COVID-19. Generated by immunoSEQ multiplex PCR, the TCRdb table keeps only in-frame clones and is missing some. The sample carries approximately 250,000 clones, around 93% recorded once. The sample taken for sequencing was PBMCs or T cells enriched from blood (not recorded which). Receptors originate from a man aged 40-55 years who had been exposed to COVID-19.

V usage is TRBV10-3 and J usage is TRBJ2-2, with TRBD1 matching over 7 bases. The CDR3 runs 16 residues. Germline V gene data show CDR1 as ENHRY and CDR2 as SYGVKD. V lost 4 bases and J lost 5; bases outside the gene matches: 10. CDR3 in amino acids: CAISGTGTEGTGELFF. DNA for the CDR3: TGTGCCATCAGTGGAACCGGGACAGAGGGGACCGGGGAGCTGTTTTTT.

This chain uses TRBV2 with TRBJ2-3; 13 nucleotides match TRBD2. Trimming took 5 bases from V and 4 from J; bases not matched to a gene: 3. This CDR3 comprises 15 residues. Germline V CDR1 and CDR2: SNHLY, FYNNEI. CDR3 DNA: TGTGCCAGCAGTCGGACTAGCGGGAGCTCAGATACGCAGTATTTT. This gives the protein CASSRTSGSSDTQYF.

This clone was seen a single time. This chain connects TRBV27 to TRBJ2-5; D is ambiguous. The CDR3 covers 12 residues. Germline CDR1 reads MNHEY; CDR2 reads SMNVEV (reference sequence). Trimming took off 7 bases at V and 4 bases at J, with 10 bases between the two ends. The CDR3 DNA sequence: TGTGCCAGCACCTCCTACGGAGAGACCCAGTACTTC. This sequence encodes CASTSYGETQYF.

V gene TRBV7-9 combines with J gene TRBJ1-4; possibly TRBD1 for D (6 bases). Trimming shortened V by 5 bases and J by 3 bases, and 25 bases separated the two germline ends. This CDR3 spans 19 amino acids. Germline CDR1 and CDR2: SEHNR and FQNEAQ (reference sequence). CDR3 in DNA: TGTGCCAGCAGCCCAGAAATTGGTCGGCAGGGGTATGCTAATGAAAAACTGTTTTTT. Protein sequence: CASSPEIGRQGYANEKLFF.

The gene calls are TRBV27 and TRBJ2-1; 11 bases align to TRBD2. After removal of 10 bases from V and 4 bases from J, the junction contained 3 bases not matched to a gene. Germline V gene sequence: CDR1 MNHEY, CDR2 SMNVEV (reference sequence). The CDR3 covers 13 residues. CDR3 sequence (DNA): TGTGCCACGGGGACTAGCGGTTACAATGAGCAGTTCTTC. Translating it yields CATGTSGYNEQFF.

Concerning this clone itself: This same CDR3 is encoded by further DNA sequences in the sample. The rearrangement uses TRBV9 and TRBJ2-1; a weak D match, TRBD1 (6 bases). Germline assignment: CDR1 SGDLS and CDR2 YYNGEE. The CDR3 is 15 residues long. Trimming left V 0 bases short and J 2 bases short, with 9 bases between. The CDR3 sequence is CASSVGQGTYNEQFF. CDR3 nucleotides: TGTGCCAGCAGCGTAGGTCAGGGGACCTACAATGAGCAGTTCTTC. Drawing the rest from reference TRBV9 and TRBJ2-1, the complete variable domain is DSGVTQTPKHLITATGQRVTLRCSPRSGDLSVYWYQQSLDQGLQFLIQYYNGEERAKGNILERFSAQQFPDLHSELNLSSLELGDSALYFCASSVGQGTYNEQFFGPGTRLTVL.

The rearrangement joins TRBV12-3 or TRBV12-4 to TRBJ1-1; no clear D. This CDR3 spans 12 amino acids. The ends were cut back, 7 bases at V and 3 bases at J, with 9 bases in the middle. CDR3 sequence: CASTWRDTEAFF. The CDR3 region has the DNA TGTGCCAGCACGTGGAGGGACACTGAAGCTTTCTTT.

The chain has TRBV7-9 and TRBJ2-1; D remains ambiguous. With 3 bases removed from V and 0 bases from J, the gap between germline ends came to 15 bases. This CDR3 has 17 residues. Looked up from germline, CDR1 is SEHNR and CDR2 is FQNEAQ (reference sequence). The CDR3 loop reads CASSFVNSFSSYNEQFF. The DNA of the CDR3 is TGTGCCAGCAGCTTCGTGAACAGCTTCAGCTCCTACAATGAGCAGTTCTTC.

V and J are TRBV28 and TRBJ2-7; 10 bases line up with TRBD2. This CDR3 contains 15 residues. V was pared by 5 bases and J by 0 bases, with 4 bases of the junction left unmatched. CDR1 is MDHEN, CDR2 SYDVKM, per germline. The CDR3, as DNA: TGTGCCAGCAGTCCTAGCGGGAGATTCTCCTACGAGCAGTACTTC. Its translation is CASSPSGRFSYEQYF.

This rearrangement joins TRBV19 to TRBJ1-1; 10 positions match TRBD1. Germline CDR1 and CDR2: LNHDA and SQIVND (reference sequence). The CDR3 is 14 amino acids. V was clipped by 4 bases and J by 6 bases; unmatched bases: 5. CDR3 sequence reads: CASSTDRGRPEAFF. The CDR3 DNA reads TGTGCCAGTAGTACTGACAGGGGGCGACCTGAAGCTTTCTTT.

The CDR3 sequence is CASKHRSYEQYF. In DNA form, the CDR3 reads TGTGCCAGCAAGCACAGGTCCTACGAGCAGTACTTC. The chain combines TRBV28 with TRBJ2-7; TRBD1 is a possible D gene (5 bases). This CDR3 is 12 amino acids long. Between the trimmed V and J ends, which lost 7 bases and 1 base, there was a span of 8 bases. Germline V CDR1 and CDR2: MDHEN, SYDVKM.

The rearrangement links TRBV7-9 to TRBJ1-2; 7 bases fit TRBD1. CDR1 is SEHNR, CDR2 FQNEAQ, per germline (reference sequence). The CDR3 consists of 15 residues. The J segment lost 8 bases and the V segment lost 0 bases, leaving 9 bases of the junction unmatched. CDR3 protein: CASSLALGTVGGYTF. The DNA of the CDR3 is TGTGCCAGCAGCTTAGCCCTAGGGACAGTCGGAGGCTACACCTTC.

The rearrangement links TRBV29-1 to TRBJ1-1, with D possibly being TRBD1 (5 bases). Germline CDR1 is SQVTM and CDR2 is ANQGSEA. CDR3 length equals 14 residues. V lost 1 base, J lost 0 bases, and 9 bases lay in between. The CDR3 loop is CSVEAPRVNTEAFF. The CDR3 nucleotides read TGCAGCGTTGAAGCCCCCAGGGTGAACACTGAAGCTTTCTTT.

The rearrangement links TRBV5-1 to TRBJ1-1, with 8 positions matching TRBD1. V was clipped by 1 base and J by 0 bases; unmatched bases: 5. This CDR3 is built from 16 residues. Germline assignment: CDR1 SGHRS and CDR2 YFSETQ. CDR3 coding DNA: TGCGCCAGCAGCTTGACGGGACAGGTCATGAACACTGAAGCTTTCTTT. It translates to CASSLTGQVMNTEAFF.